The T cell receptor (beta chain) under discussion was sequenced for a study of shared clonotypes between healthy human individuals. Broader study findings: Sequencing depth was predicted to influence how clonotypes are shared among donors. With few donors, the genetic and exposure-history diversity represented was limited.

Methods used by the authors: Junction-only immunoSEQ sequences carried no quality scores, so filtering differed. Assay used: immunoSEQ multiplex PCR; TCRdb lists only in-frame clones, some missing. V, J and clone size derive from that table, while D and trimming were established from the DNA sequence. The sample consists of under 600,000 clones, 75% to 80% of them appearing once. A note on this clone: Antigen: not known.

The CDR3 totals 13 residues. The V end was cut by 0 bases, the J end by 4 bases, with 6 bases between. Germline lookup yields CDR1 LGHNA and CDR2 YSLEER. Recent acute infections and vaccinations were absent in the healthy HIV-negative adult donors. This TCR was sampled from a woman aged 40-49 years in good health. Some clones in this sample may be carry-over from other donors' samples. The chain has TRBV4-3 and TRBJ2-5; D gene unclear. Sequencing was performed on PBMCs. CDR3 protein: CASSQEFRETQYF. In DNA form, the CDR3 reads TGCGCCAGCAGCCAAGAGTTTAGAGAGACCCAGTACTTC.